This T cell receptor beta chain is from a study of cytomegalovirus exposure and HLA in healthy donors. V lost 5 bases and J lost 0, with 10 bases in between. Germline V gene data show CDR1 as SGHTA and CDR2 as FQGTGA. The CDR3 is 15 residues long. Whole-study results and caveats: In a later analysis, TCR beta V- and J-gene trimming showed a link to a missense DCLRE1C variant.

PCR involved 60 Vbeta and 13 Jbeta primers. Some clones are missing from TCRdb's copy, which holds only in-frame ones; the method was immunoSEQ multiplex PCR. The sample lists about 150,000 clones; around three quarters were seen once. Notes on this clone: Its antigen is unknown.

Sequenced sample: PBMCs. This receptor was taken from a man aged 40-50 years in good health and CMV-seronegative. This rearrangement joins TRBV7-3 to TRBJ2-2; possibly TRBD2 for D (6 bases). CDR3 amino acids: CASSPGAANTGELFF. The CDR3 DNA sequence: TGTGCCAGCAGCCCGGGAGCCGCGAACACCGGGGAGCTGTTTTTT.